A selection of T cell receptor beta chains follows, all from one sample in a study of T cell changes during pregnancy in multiple sclerosis. Libraries were prepared by immunoSEQ multiplex PCR; TCRdb keeps only in-frame clonotypes and omits some of them. In the table there are about 110,000 clones, about nine tenths of which are singletons. The specimen comprised peripheral blood, sampled after pregnancy. These receptor sequences come from a female donor with multiple sclerosis, enrolled in a pregnancy study. Each CDR3 is given without its conserved first and last residue. Clone size is given for some rows only: seen once, a few or many times, or a class if the clone is expanded.

>-|TRBV6-1
AVQSPGNTQY
>few|TRBV4-2
ASSQEGGRGGSPLH
>-|TRBV11-3
ASSTQGGGLVEQF
>-|TRBV7-2
ASSLGFGTNEKLF
>-|TRBV6-5
ATWGWGNQPQH
>-|TRBV6-1
ASYQGVGNTIY
>-|TRBV27
ASSSPSSGGPTQY
>few|TRBV4-1
ASSQRGQNTEAF
>-|TRBV6-5
ASSYSSGGRDEQF
>-|TRBV27
ASSSPVRAYGYT
>-|TRBV30
AWHRGITDTQY
>once|TRBV5-1
ASQDGGSYNEQF
>few|TRBV5-6
ASSADGRASNQPQH
>-|TRBV19
ASSPGLGNTEAF
>-|TRBV2
ASSGGSGLYTEAF
>-|TRBV15
ATSRELGVGQETQY
>-|TRBV9
ASSESGTGISTEAF
>-|TRBV4-1
ASSQDVWQSNQPQH
>-|TRBV5-4
ASSGTGGRETQY
>-|TRBV19
ASSMTSGGEETQY
>-|TRBV13
ASSTQGAGEKLF
>-|TRBV30
AWSPDRGELSPLH
>-|TRBV7-8
ASSFPRFGGRDNEQF
>-|TRBV6-1
ASSARLTYEQY
>-|TRBV11-2
ASSSTTKPFEQY
>-|TRBV18
ASSPAVRDRGSSQY
>-|TRBV9
ASSQGWVSNQPQH
>-|TRBV5-1
ASSLARRQGNSPLH
>-|TRBV27
ASSFRGQGSLVNYGYT
>-|TRBV7-8
ASRESFTGYEQY
>-|TRBV2
ATKLDRGEQY
>-|TRBV2
ASSEATGTGGIEQF
>-|TRBV27
ASSLSAVGEQY
>-|TRBV6-1
ASSEAGTAFNQPQH
>-|TRBV29-1
SVADRGALF
>-|TRBV13
ASSFDQASTDTQY
>-|TRBV5-1
ASSFDSDYGYT
>-|TRBV5-6
ASSLGADSRWDEQF
>-|TRBV7-2
ASSLGANTEAF
>-|TRBV6-4
ASSGVGQGTPQF
>-|TRBV5-1
ASSYGPGQGSNTGELF
>-|TRBV19
ASSSRSSSGNTIY
>-|TRBV30
AWASGGFKY
>few|TRBV2
ASSADSGVGTGELF
>-|TRBV5-4
ASSSSGGAGYNEQF
>-|TRBV11-2
ASSLWEDEQF
>-|TRBV6-1
ASSEDPTEGKTQY